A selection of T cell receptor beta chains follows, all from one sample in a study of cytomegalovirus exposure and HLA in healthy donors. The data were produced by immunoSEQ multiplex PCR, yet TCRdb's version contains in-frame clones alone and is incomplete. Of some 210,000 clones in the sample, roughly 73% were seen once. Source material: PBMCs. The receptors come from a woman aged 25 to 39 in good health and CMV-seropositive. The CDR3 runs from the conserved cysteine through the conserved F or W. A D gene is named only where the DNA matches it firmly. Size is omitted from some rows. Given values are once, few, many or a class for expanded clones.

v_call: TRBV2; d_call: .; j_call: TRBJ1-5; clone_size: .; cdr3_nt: TGTGCCGTACAGGGTTCGGGCAATCAGCCCCAGCATTTT; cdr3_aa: CAVQGSGNQPQHF
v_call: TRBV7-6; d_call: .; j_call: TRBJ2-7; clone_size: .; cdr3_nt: TGTGCCAGCAGCTTAGTCAGGGATTCCCCCGAGCAGTACTTC; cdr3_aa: CASSLVRDSPEQYF
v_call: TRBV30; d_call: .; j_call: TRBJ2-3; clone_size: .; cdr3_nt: TGTGCCTGGAGTCGCCGCTGGCGGGGAAGAGAAGATACGCAGTATTTT; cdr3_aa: CAWSRRWRGREDTQYF
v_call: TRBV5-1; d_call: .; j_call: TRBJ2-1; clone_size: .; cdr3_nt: TGCGCCAGCAGCTTGGACTTATACAATGAGCAGTTCTTC; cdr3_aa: CASSLDLYNEQFF
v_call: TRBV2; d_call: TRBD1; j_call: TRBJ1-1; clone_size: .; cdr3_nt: TGTGCCAGCAGGCCGGGACAGGGCCCCACTGAAGCTTTCTTT; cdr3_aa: CASRPGQGPTEAFF
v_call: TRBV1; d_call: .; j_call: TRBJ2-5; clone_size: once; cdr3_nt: TGCACCAGCAGCCATTCCCGGGTCCAAGAGACCCAGTACTTC; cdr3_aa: CTSSHSRVQETQYF
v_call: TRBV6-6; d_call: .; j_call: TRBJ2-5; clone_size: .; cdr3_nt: TGTGCCAGCCGGTTAAGCGGCTCCCAAGAGACCCAGTACTTC; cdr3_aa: CASRLSGSQETQYF
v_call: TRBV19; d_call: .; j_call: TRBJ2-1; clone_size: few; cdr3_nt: TGTGCCACTGGGTCGGGGACTTTCTCCTACAATGAGCAGTTCTTC; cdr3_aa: CATGSGTFSYNEQFF
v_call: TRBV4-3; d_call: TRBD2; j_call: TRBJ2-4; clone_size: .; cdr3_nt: TGCGCCAGCAGCCAGAGACTAGCGGGAGGTTCCAAAAACATTCAGTACTTC; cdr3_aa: CASSQRLAGGSKNIQYF
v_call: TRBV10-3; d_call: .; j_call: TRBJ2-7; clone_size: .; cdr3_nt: TGTGCCATCAGTGGGACAGCGGGAAAGCAGTACTTC; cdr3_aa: CAISGTAGKQYF
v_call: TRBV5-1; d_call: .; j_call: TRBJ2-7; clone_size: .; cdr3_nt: TGCGCCAGCAGCTATACGGGAGCCTCCTACGAGCAGTACTTC; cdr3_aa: CASSYTGASYEQYF
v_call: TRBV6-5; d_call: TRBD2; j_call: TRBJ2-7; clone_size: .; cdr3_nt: TGTGCCAGCAGCCAACTAGCGGGGGAGACCTACGAGCAGTACTTC; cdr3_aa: CASSQLAGETYEQYF
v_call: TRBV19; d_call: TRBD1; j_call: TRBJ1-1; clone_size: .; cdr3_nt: TGTGCCAGTAGTATAGACCTGGGACAGGGTGTCACTGAAGCTTTCTTT; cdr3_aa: CASSIDLGQGVTEAFF
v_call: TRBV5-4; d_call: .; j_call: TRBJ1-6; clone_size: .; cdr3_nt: TGTGCCAGCAGCCTCTCGGGCGGGTTGTCACCCCTCCACTTT; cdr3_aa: CASSLSGGLSPLHF
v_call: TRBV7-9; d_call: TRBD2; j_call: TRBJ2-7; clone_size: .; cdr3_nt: TGTGCCAGCAGCTCTAAAGCTAGACTAGCGGGGGGGAGAGACGAGCAGTACTTC; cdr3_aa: CASSSKARLAGGRDEQYF
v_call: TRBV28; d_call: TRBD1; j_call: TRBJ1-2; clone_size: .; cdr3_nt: TGTGCCAGCAGTTCCCCAGGGGGCGGAGACTATGGCTACACCTTC; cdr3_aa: CASSSPGGGDYGYTF
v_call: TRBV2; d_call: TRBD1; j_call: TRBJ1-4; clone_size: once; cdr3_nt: TGTGCCAGCAGTAGCACAGGGGAGAAGAATGAAAAACTGTTTTTT; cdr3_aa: CASSSTGEKNEKLFF
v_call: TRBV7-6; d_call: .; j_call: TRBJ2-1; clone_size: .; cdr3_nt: TGTGCCAGCAGCTTCCTCCTAGGAGTAAAGTTCTTC; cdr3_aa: CASSFLLGVKFF
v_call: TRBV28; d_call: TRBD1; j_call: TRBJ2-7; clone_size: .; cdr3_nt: TGTGCCAGCAGACCTCAGGGGGCTAACTTCTACGAGCAGTACTTC; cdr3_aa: CASRPQGANFYEQYF
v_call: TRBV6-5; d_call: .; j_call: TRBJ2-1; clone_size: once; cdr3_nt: TGTGCCAGCAGTTCGCGGGGAGCCTACAATGAGCAGTTCTTC; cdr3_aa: CASSSRGAYNEQFF
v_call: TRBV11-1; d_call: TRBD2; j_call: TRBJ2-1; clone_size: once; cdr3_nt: TGTGCCAGCAGCTGGTCGGGACTAGCGGGGGGAAATGAGCAGTTCTTC; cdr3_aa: CASSWSGLAGGNEQFF
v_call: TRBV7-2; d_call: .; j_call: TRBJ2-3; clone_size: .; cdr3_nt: TGTGCCAGCAGCCCCAGGGGGAGAGCGGGAGCTCGCGATACGCAGTATTTT; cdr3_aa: CASSPRGRAGARDTQYF
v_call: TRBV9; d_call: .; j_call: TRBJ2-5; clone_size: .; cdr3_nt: TGTGCCAGCAGCGCCGGGACTCAAGAGACCCAGTACTTC; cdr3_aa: CASSAGTQETQYF
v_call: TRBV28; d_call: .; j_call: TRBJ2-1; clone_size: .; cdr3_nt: TGTGCCAGCAGTTTTTCGGTTAGGACGGGAAGCAATGAGCAGTTCTTC; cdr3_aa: CASSFSVRTGSNEQFF
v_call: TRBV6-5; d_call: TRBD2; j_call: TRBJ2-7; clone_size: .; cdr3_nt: TGTGCCAGCAGTTACTCGCGGACTAGCCGACAGTACGAGCAGTACTTC; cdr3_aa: CASSYSRTSRQYEQYF
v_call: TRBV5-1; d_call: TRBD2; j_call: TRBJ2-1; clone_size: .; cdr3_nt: TGCGCCAGCAGCTTGACGGGCACTAGCGGGAGGGCCTTTTTGAGCAATGAGCAGTTCTTC; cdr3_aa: CASSLTGTSGRAFLSNEQFF
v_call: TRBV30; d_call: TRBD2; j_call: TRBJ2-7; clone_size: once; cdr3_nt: TGTGCCTGGAGGGTACAAGGCGGGAGCGGGTACGAGCAGTACTTC; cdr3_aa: CAWRVQGGSGYEQYF
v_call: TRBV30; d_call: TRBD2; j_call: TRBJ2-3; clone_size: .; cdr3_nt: TGTGCCTGGAACCTACTAGCGGGGAGCACAGATACGCAGTATTTT; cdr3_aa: CAWNLLAGSTDTQYF
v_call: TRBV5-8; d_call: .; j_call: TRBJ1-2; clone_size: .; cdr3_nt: TGTGCCAGCAGCTTGAAAGGGGCAGGGACTAACTATGGCTACACCTTC; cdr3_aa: CASSLKGAGTNYGYTF
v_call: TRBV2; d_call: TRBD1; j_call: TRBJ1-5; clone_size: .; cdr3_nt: TGTGCCAGCAGCGGACAGGGCAATCAGCCCCAGCATTTT; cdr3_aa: CASSGQGNQPQHF
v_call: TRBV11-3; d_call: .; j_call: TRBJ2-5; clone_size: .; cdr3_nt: TGTGCCAGCAGCCTTCCGGGGCAAGAGACCCAGTACTTC; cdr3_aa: CASSLPGQETQYF
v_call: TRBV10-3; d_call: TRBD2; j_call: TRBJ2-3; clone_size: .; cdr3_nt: TGTGCCATCAGTGGAGCGGGGAGCACAGATACGCAGTATTTT; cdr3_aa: CAISGAGSTDTQYF
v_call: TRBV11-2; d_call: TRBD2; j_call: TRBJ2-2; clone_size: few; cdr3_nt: TGTGCCAGCAGCTTAGGGGGGGGCACCGGGGAGCTGTTTTTT; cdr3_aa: CASSLGGGTGELFF
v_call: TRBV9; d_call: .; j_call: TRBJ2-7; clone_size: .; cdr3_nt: TGTGCCAGCAGCCCTCCAGGGGTTATCGGCGAGCAGTACTTC; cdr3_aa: CASSPPGVIGEQYF
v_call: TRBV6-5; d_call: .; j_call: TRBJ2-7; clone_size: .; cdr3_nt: TGTGCCAGCAGTTTCGGGGGAGAGCAGTACTTC; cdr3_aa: CASSFGGEQYF
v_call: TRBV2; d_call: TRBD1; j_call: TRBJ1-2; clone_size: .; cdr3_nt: TGTGCCAGCAGTCCCCCAGGGGGCGACTATGGCTACACCTTC; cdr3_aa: CASSPPGGDYGYTF
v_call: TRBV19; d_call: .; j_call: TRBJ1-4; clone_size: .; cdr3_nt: TGTGCCAGTACCTCAGTTGGCACTAATGAAAAACTGTTTTTT; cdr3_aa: CASTSVGTNEKLFF
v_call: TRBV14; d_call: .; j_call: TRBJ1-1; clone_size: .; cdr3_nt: TGTGCCAGCAGCTTAAATAGGGGCACTGAAGCTTTCTTT; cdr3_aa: CASSLNRGTEAFF
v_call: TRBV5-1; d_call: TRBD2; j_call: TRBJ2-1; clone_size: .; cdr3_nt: TGCGCCAGCAGCTTGCTAGCGGGGGGGCCAGGTGAGCAGTTCTTC; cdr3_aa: CASSLLAGGPGEQFF
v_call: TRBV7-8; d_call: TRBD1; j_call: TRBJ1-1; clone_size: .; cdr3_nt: TGTGCCAGCAGCTTAGGTGGGACAGGGGGTAAGAACACTGAAGCTTTCTTT; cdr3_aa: CASSLGGTGGKNTEAFF
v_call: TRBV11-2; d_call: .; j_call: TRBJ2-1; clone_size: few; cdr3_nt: TGTGCCAGCAGCTCTCGGGGAGAGCAGTTCTTC; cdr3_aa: CASSSRGEQFF
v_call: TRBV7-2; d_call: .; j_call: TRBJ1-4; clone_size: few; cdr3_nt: TGTGCCAGCAGCTTAGCGCGGTCGGGAGGAAAACTGTTTTTT; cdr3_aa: CASSLARSGGKLFF
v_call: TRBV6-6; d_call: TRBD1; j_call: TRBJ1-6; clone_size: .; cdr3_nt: TGTGCCAGCAGAGCACCAGGGGGCGATAATTCACCCCTCCACTTT; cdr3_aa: CASRAPGGDNSPLHF
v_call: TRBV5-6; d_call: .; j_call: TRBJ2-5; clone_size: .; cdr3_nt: TGTGCCAGCAGCTTCGGTGACAGGGAGACCCAGTACTTC; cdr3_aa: CASSFGDRETQYF
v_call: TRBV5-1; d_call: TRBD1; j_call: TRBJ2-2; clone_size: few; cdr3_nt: TGCGCCAGCCGGGCCCATGACAGGGTCAGCACCGGGGAGCTGTTTTTT; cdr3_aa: CASRAHDRVSTGELFF
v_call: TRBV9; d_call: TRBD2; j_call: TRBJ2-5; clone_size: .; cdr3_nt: TGTGCCAGCAGCGTAGAAGGCGGGAGGTACCGGTCGGAGACCCAGTACTTC; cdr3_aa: CASSVEGGRYRSETQYF